Included here is one TCR beta chain sequence, with context. What this receptor recognizes is not known. One end of the junction varies from germline; a read error may be responsible. The CDR1 and CDR2 encoded by the germline V gene (reference sequence) are LNHDA and SQIVND. The CDR3 holds 14 amino acids from the cysteine to the phenylalanine. The sequence is cut down to CDR3 DNA, 42 bases in frame from base 1. Patients chosen for sequencing had shown expansion of CD8+CD57+ cells by flow cytometry. Every patient had a diagnosis of severe acquired aplastic anemia based on International Study of Aplastic Anemia and Agranulocytosis and Camitta criteria. No patient had received any therapy when blood was sampled. In this study, sorted CD4+ and CD8+ T cells from the blood of healthy subjects and of severe aplastic anemia patients had their TCR repertoires deep-sequenced. Patients were enrolled under clinicaltrials.gov protocols 00001620, 01623167, 00001397, 00071045, 00081523 and 00961064 in the USA. Ficoll-Paque density gradient centrifugation was used to isolate peripheral blood mononuclear cells. CD4+ and CD8+ T cells were sorted by FACS or magnetic beads before DNA extraction.

This sample was taken from a study of CD8+CD57+ T cells in acquired aplastic anemia listed by TCRdb under 2018. Turning to the overall study: On average, sorted CD4+ and CD8+ cells yielded about 3 ug of extracted DNA, with a range of about 0.17 to 27.4 ug. A CD8+CD57+ expansion meant a frequency higher than the mean frequency seen in healthy subjects.

Genomic DNA was used as template for profiling of TCR beta VDJ combinations and CDR3 sequences. TCR repertoire sequencing was run on an Illumina HiSeq 2000. On the authors' methods: TRBV/TRBJ rearrangement plots, CDR3 size and DJ length profiles, and Simpson's diversity index were used to assess repertoires. The immunodominant clone was defined as the most abundant DNA sequence in deep sequencing data. CDR3 amino acid sequences were checked for sharing across subjects and were also compared against the VDJdb database and published repertoires. TCRdb reanalyzed the raw reads on its own, using fastp at Q25 for trimming and MiXCR for clone calling, and kept in-frame beta chains. Rows matching on CDR3 protein sequence are summarized as one entry with the most common DNA and genes. The V and J calls come from TCRdb's annotation, not from the publication. This sample has 200,000 or so distinct CDR3 sequences in its table, and about 60% of those were observed once. Clones ranked in the top ten supply around 50% of the sample.

Overall results and qualifications from the work: No significant difference in CD8+ Simpson's diversity was found between patients and healthy controls (P=0.060). Around 31 CD8+ CDR3 sequences were shared between patients and controls but appeared highly expressed in patients and within their immunodominant clones.

The specimen was sorted CD4+, CD8+, or CD8+CD57+ T cells (not recorded which) from PBMCs. The TCR sequence derives from a human donor with aplastic anemia. This sequence uses TRBV19 and TRBJ2-5; the D gene remains uncertain. The nucleotide sequence reads TGTGCCATTAGTCCCTCTACGTACGGAGAGACCCAGTACTTC. Translated, it gives CAISPSTYGETQYF.